The T cell receptor beta chain described here comes from a study of human T cells and chemical hapten exposure. Broader study findings: As patch test score rose, PT1 expanded TCR counts tended to rise as well.

This clonotype was recorded many times. Its antigen is not identified. Germline is not matched at one junction end, which may reflect a read error. The time point here: pre-sensitization, week 0. Treatment reported: therapeutic diphenylcyclopropenone sensitization with weekly scalp DPC. TCRdb reanalysed the RACE reads using MiXCR and keeps one entry per CDR3 protein. The top ten clones hold approximately 2.4% of a sample with roughly 380,000 distinct CDR3 sequences, roughly 5.3% of them seen once. Sequencing was performed on whole blood, taken in connection with sensitization to the hapten diphenylcyclopropenone (DPC). The source is a woman aged 45-65 years with alopecia areata. Some clones in this sample may be carry-over from other donors' samples.

The DNA for the CDR3 is TGTGCCAGCAGCCATGGGGGCACAGATACGCAGTATTTT. Translated, it gives CASSHGGTDTQYF. The J gene is TRBJ2-3, the V gene TRBV4-1; D gene uncertain. This CDR3 is built from 13 residues. Germline V gene data show CDR1 as MGHRA and CDR2 as YSYEKL.